Here is one T cell receptor (beta chain) with its context. Its specificity is unknown. These data come from a study of T-cell reconstitution after alpha-beta-depleted transplantation in children. Study results and caveats: In patients about two months after transplant, alpha-beta T cells reportedly arose from several hundred expanded graft clones. Hyperexpanded clones declined; after one year, newly produced T cells mostly supplied diversity. For some patients, TCRbeta diversity was high at day 60 because of recipient T cells and thymic progenitors that survived.

The CDR3 covers 13 residues. The V segment lost 5 bases and the J segment 3 bases; nucleotides outside the gene matches: 3. CDR1 SEHNR and CDR2 FQNEAQ come from the germline V gene (reference sequence). Unique molecular identifiers were built into the TCRbeta library. TCRdb called the PCR reads again in MiXCR, with one record for every CDR3 protein. The table has 85,000 to 120,000 distinct CDR3 sequences, over 6% seen once. This TCR came from a boy aged 2-9 years with acute lymphoblastic leukemia, due to receive a stem cell transplant. The chain combines TRBV7-9 with TRBJ2-7; 8 bases line up with TRBD2. Specimen: PBMCs, collected before TCRalphabeta/CD19-depleted stem cell transplant. The CDR3: CASSQTSGYEQYF. The CDR3 coding sequence is TGTGCCAGCAGCCAAACTAGCGGCTACGAGCAGTACTTC.